The clone carrying this T cell receptor (beta chain) was picked up many times. Its antigen is undetermined. This specimen belongs to a study of tumor-infiltrating lymphocytes in primary liver carcinoma. Study-wide results and caveats: Roughly 7-25% of top clones, and no more, occurred in all five tumor regions.

Priming with a constant-region primer yielded TCR beta cDNA from 450 to 600 ng total RNA. TCR beta libraries came from three nested multiplex PCR rounds using slightly modified ARM-PCR. In the first two PCR rounds, TRBV1-TRBV30 forward primers were paired with a C-beta reverse primer, and each round lasted about 9 cycles. TCRdb called the multiplex PCR reads again in MiXCR, with one record for every CDR3 protein. The table records fewer than 150,000 distinct CDR3 sequences, around 62% of them present only once. Scientists recovered RNA and DNA together from around 20-30 mg of unsorted bulk tissue. Surgery removed the patients' primary liver carcinoma. With 3 bases clipped from V and 8 bases from J, the junction kept 7 bases outside the gene matches. This CDR3 is 15 amino acids long. In germline, CDR1 is MGHRA, CDR2 YSYEKL.

This TCR was recovered from a woman aged 55-70 years with primary liver carcinoma and hepatitis B virus infection. J is TRBJ1-2 and V is TRBV4-1; 12 positions agree with TRBD1. The sample comprised liver tumor tissue from sampling region 1. Described subset: tumor region T1, superior pole. The chain's CDR3 is CASSHEGQGARGYTF. The CDR3 DNA is TGCGCCAGCAGCCACGAGGGACAGGGGGCGCGGGGCTACACCTTC.